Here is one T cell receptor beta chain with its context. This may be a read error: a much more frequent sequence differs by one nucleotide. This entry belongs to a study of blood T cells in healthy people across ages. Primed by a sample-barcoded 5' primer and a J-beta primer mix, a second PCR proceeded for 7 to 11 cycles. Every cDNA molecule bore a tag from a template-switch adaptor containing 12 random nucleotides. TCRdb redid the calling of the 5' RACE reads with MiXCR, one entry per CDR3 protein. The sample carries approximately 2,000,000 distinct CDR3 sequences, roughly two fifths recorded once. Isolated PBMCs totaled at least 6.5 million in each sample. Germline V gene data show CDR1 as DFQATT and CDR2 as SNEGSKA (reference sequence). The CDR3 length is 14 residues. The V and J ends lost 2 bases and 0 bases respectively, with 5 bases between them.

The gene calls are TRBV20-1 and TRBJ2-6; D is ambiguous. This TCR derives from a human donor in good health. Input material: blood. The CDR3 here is CSARMSSGANVLTF. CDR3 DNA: TGCAGTGCTAGAATGAGCTCTGGGGCCAACGTCCTGACTTTC.